The 7 T cell receptor beta chains reported below all come from one sample, sequenced in a study of shared T cell receptors in the human thymus. Repertoires were generated with immunoSEQ multiplex PCR, while TCRdb's copy carries only in-frame clones and drops some. The table records some 720,000 clones, around nine tenths of them present only once. In addition, the sample was reused for a study of human thymus T cells.

Sequencing input: thymocytes. The receptor source for this set is a boy under two years old with a congenital heart defect.

The rearrangement links TRBV29-1 to TRBJ2-1; 8 bases fit TRBD2. The CDR3 extends over 12 amino acids. The trim removed 2 bases at V and 13 bases at J, leaving 7 bases unmatched. Germline V gives CDR1 SQVTM, CDR2 ANQGSEA. The CDR3 loop is CSVEKGGGPQFF. As DNA, the CDR3 is TGCAGCGTTGAAAAGGGCGGGGGGCCTCAGTTCTTC.

This clone occurred once. This chain uses TRBV5-6 with TRBJ2-5, with 10 bases aligning to TRBD2. The CDR3 has 18 amino acids. After removal of 4 bases from V and 3 bases from J, the junction contained 15 bases not matched to a gene. From germline, CDR1 is SGHDT and CDR2 YYEEEE. CDR3 nucleotides: TGTGCCAGCAGCCTATTCGAAAGGACTAGCGGTGGGGAAGAGACCCAGTACTTC. Its protein is CASSLFERTSGGEETQYF.

The chain employs TRBV11-2 and TRBJ1-2, with no clear D. The CDR3 sequence is 13 residues long. V was trimmed by 4 bases and J by 14 bases, leaving 20 bases between them. Per the germline V gene, CDR1 is SGHAT and CDR2 is FQNNGV. The CDR3 DNA sequence: TGTGCCAGCAGCTCAATCGGGGAAGATAGGGAGACCTTC. Protein sequence: CASSSIGEDRETF.

CDR3 nucleotide sequence: TGTGCCAGCAGCTCCGGGACAGGGGGTCAGCCCCAGCATTTT. Translation gives CASSSGTGGQPQHF. V and J are TRBV5-8 and TRBJ1-5; 11 positions match TRBD1. The trim removed 3 bases at V and 6 bases at J, leaving 2 bases unmatched. CDR1 is SGHTS and CDR2 is YDEGEE in the germline V gene. CDR3 length: 14 residues.

This chain links TRBV28 with TRBJ2-5; tentative D call: TRBD1 (5 bases). The germline V gene has CDR1 MDHEN and CDR2 SYDVKM. The V end lost 5 bases, the J end lost 4 bases, and 17 bases lay between the germline ends. The CDR3 totals 15 residues. DNA of the CDR3: TGTGCCAGCAGTACCACCACAGGCCCCCCAGAGACCCAGTACTTC. Its protein is CASSTTTGPPETQYF.

The gene calls are TRBV15 and TRBJ2-2; a possible D gene is TRBD2 (6 bases). The CDR3 extends over 17 amino acids. Looked up from germline, CDR1 is LNHNV and CDR2 is YYDKDF (reference sequence). The germline V and J ends were trimmed by 1 base and 4 bases, with 16 bases remaining between them. CDR3 DNA sequence: TGTGCCACCAGCAGAGGGGGTGGAGGGAGAGGCACCGGGGAGCTGTTTTTT. Translated: CATSRGGGGRGTGELFF.

Only one count was recorded for this clone. The J gene is TRBJ1-2, the V gene TRBV14; D is unclear. V lost 0 bases to trimming and J lost 8 bases, with 10 bases between them. The CDR3 runs 13 residues. The germline CDR1 and CDR2 sequences are SGHDN and FVKESK. CDR3 residues: CASSQERFGGYTF. The CDR3 DNA reads TGTGCCAGCAGCCAAGAGCGGTTTGGCGGCTACACCTTC.